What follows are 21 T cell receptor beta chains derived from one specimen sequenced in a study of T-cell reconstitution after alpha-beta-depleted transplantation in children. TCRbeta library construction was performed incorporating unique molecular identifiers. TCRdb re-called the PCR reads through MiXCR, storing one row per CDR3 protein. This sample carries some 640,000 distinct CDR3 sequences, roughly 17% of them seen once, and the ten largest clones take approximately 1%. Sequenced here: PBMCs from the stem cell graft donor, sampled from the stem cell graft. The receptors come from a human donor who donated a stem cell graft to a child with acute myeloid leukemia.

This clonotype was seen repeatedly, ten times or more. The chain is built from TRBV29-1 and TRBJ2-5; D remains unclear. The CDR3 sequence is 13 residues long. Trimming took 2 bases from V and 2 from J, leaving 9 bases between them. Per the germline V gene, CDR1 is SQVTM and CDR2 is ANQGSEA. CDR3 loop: CSVELESQETQYF. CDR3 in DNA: TGCAGCGTTGAACTAGAGAGTCAAGAGACCCAGTACTTC.

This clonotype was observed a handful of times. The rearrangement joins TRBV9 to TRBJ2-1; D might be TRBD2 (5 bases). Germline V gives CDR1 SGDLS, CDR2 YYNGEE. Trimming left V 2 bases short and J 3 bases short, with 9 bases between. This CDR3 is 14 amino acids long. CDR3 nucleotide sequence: TGTGCCAGCAGCGTCTCGGGGAACTACAATGAGCAGTTCTTC. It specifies CASSVSGNYNEQFF.

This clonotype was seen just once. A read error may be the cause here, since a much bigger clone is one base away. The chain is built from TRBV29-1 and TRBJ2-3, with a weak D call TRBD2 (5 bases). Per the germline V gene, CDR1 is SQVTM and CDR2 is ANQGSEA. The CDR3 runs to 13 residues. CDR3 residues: CSVARELTDKQYF. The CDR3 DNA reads TGCAGCGTGGCCCGGGAATTAACAGATAAGCAGTATTTT.

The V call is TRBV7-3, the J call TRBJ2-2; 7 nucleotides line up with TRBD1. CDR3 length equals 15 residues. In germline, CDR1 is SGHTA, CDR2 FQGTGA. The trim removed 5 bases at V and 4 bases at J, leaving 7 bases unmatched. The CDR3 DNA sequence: TGTGCCAGCAGCCCAGACAGGGTGGGCACCGGGGAGCTGTTTTTT. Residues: CASSPDRVGTGELFF.

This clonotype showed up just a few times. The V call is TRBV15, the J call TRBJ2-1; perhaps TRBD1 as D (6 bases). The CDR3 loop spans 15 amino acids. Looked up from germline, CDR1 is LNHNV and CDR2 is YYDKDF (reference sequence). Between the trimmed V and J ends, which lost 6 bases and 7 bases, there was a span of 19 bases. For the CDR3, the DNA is TGTGCCACCAGGAGATCTGGGGGCAGGGTTAATGAGCAGTTCTTC. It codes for CATRRSGGRVNEQFF.

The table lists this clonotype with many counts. The DNA of the CDR3 is TGCAGTGCTAGAGATGGTCAGGGGAACACTGAAGCTTTCTTT. Amino acids: CSARDGQGNTEAFF. This chain joins TRBV20-1 and TRBJ1-1; D may be TRBD1 (5 bases). In germline, CDR1 is DFQATT, CDR2 SNEGSKA (reference sequence). The CDR3 has 14 amino acids. V lost 0 bases and J lost 1, with 9 bases in between.

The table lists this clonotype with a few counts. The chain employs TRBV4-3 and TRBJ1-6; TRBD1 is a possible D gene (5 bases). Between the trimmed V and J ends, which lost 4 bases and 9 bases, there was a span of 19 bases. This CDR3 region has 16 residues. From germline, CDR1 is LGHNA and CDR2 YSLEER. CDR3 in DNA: TGCGCCAGCAGCCTTTCGCGGGGAGGGGTAGGTTCACCCCTCCACTTT. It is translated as CASSLSRGGVGSPLHF.

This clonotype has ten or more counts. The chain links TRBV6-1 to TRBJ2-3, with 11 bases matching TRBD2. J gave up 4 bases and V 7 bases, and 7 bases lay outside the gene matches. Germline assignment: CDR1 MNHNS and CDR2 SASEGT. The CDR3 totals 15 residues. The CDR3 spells CASTNSGGAADTQYF. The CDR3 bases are TGTGCCAGCACCAATAGCGGGGGGGCCGCAGATACGCAGTATTTT.

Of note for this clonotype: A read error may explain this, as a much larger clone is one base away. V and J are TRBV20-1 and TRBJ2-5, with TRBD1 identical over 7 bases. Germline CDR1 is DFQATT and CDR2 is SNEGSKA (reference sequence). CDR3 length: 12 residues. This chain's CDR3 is CSARQGIETHYF. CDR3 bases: TGCAGTGCTCGACAGGGTATAGAGACCCATTACTTC.

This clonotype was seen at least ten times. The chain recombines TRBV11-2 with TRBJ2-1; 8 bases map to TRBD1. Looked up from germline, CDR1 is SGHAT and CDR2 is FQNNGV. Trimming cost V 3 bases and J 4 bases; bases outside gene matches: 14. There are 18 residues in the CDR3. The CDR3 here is CASSLDRPGGTGYNEQFF. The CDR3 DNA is TGTGCCAGCAGCTTGGATCGACCCGGTGGGACAGGATACAATGAGCAGTTCTTC.

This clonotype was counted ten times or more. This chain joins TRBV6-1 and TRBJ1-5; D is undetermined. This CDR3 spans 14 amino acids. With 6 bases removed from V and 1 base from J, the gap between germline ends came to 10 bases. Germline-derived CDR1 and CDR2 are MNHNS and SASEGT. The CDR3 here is CASSIRASNQPQHF. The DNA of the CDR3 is TGTGCCAGCAGCATCCGGGCCAGCAATCAGCCCCAGCATTTT.

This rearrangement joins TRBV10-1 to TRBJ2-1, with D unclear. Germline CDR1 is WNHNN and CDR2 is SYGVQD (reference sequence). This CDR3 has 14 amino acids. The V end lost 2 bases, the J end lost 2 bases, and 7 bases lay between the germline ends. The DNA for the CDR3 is TGCGCCAGCAGTGAGGGAAGCCCCTACAATGAGCAGTTCTTC. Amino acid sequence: CASSEGSPYNEQFF.

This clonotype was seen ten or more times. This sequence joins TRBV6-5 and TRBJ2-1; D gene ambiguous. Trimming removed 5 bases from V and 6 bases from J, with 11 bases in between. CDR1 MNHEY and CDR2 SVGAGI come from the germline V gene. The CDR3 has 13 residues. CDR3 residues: CASSRSFSNEQFF. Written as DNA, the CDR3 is TGTGCCAGCAGTCGGTCCTTCTCCAATGAGCAGTTCTTC.

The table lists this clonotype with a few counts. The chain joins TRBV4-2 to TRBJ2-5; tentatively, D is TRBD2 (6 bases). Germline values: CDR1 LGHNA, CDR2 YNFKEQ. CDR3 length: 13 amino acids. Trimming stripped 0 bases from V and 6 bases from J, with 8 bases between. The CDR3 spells CASSQDRGKTQYF. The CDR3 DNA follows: TGTGCCAGCAGCCAAGATCGGGGGAAGACCCAGTACTTC.

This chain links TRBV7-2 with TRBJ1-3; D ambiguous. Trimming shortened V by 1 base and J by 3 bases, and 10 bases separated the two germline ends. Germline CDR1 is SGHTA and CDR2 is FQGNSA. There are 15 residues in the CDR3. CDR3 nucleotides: TGTGCCAGCAGCTTAGAGGCCGGGGATGGAAACACCATATATTTT. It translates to CASSLEAGDGNTIYF.

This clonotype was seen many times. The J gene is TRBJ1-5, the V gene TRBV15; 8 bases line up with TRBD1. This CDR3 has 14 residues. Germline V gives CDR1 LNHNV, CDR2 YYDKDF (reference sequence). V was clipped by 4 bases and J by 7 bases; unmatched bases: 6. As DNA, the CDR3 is TGTGCCACCAGCATCGACAGGGGCAGACAGCCCCAGCATTTT. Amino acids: CATSIDRGRQPQHF.

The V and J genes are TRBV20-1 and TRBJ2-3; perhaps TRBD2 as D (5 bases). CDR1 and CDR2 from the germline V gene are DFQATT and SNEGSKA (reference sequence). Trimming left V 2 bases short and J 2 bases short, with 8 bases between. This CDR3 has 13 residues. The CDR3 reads CSARSGSTDTQYF. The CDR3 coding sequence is TGCAGTGCTAGAAGCGGTTCCACAGATACGCAGTATTTT.

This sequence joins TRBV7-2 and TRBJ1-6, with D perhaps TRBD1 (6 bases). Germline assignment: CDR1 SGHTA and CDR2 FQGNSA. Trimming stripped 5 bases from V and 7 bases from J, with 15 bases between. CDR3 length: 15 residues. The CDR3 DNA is TGTGCCAGCAGCCTCCAAACAGGGAGAAATTCACCCCTCCACTTT. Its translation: CASSLQTGRNSPLHF.

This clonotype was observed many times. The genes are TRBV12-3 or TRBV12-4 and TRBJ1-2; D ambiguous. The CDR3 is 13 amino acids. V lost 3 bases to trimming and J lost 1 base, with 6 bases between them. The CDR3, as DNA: TGTGCCAGCAGTTTCGATTATAACTATGGCTACACCTTC. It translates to CASSFDYNYGYTF.

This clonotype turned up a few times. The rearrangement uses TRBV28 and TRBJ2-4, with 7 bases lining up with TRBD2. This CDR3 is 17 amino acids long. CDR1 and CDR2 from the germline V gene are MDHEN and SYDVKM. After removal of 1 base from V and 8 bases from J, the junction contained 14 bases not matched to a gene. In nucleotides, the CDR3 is TGTGCCAGCAGTTTATTATCCGGGGGACTAAGGGCGGACATTCAGTACTTC. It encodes CASSLLSGGLRADIQYF.

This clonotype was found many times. CDR3: CASSLRLAGGPREQFF. CDR3 coding DNA: TGTGCCAGCAGTTTAAGACTAGCGGGGGGGCCACGCGAGCAGTTCTTC. The chain recombines TRBV27 with TRBJ2-1, with 14 bases that match TRBD2. V lost 2 bases to trimming and J lost 10 bases; unmatched junction nucleotides: 7. The CDR3 spans 16 residues. Germline V CDR1 and CDR2: MNHEY, SMNVEV (reference sequence).